These 8 T cell receptor beta chains were all obtained from the same sample, sequenced in a study of shared clonotypes between healthy human individuals. Profiled with immunoSEQ multiplex PCR; TCRdb holds only in-frame clones, not every one. The table lists roughly 2 million clones, 85% to 95% of them singletons, with 0.85% to 1.3% in the top ten. Naive CD8 populations comprised CD45RO-negative cells positively selected for CCR7, excluding terminally differentiated effector memory CD45RA+ cells. The sample consisted of naive CD8+ T cells sorted from blood. Receptor source: a man aged 18 to 35 in good health.

In its sample, this clone was seen a few times. The genes are TRBV2 and TRBJ1-1; no clear D gene. The CDR3 is made up of 11 amino acids. Between the trimmed V and J ends, which lost 7 bases and 1 base, there was a span of 4 bases. The germline CDR1 and CDR2 sequences are SNHLY and FYNNEI. In nucleotides, the CDR3 is TGTGCCAGCACGGAGAACACTGAAGCTTTCTTT. Translation: CASTENTEAFF.

This chain uses TRBV13 with TRBJ1-3; tentative D call: TRBD1 (5 bases). Trimming removed 0 bases from V and 7 bases from J, with 10 bases in between. From germline, CDR1 is PRHDT and CDR2 FYEKMQ (reference sequence). The CDR3 extends over 14 amino acids. CDR3 DNA sequence: TGTGCCAGCAGCTTAGGCGTCAGGGCTAACACCATATATTTT. Protein sequence: CASSLGVRANTIYF.

The chain employs TRBV4-2 and TRBJ2-1; 11 nucleotides align to TRBD2. This CDR3 has 15 residues. Germline trimming cut 4 bases from V and 9 bases from J; bases unmatched to any gene: 8. Germline loops: CDR1 LGHNA, CDR2 YNFKEQ. The CDR3 DNA reads as TGTGCCAGCAGCCCAACACTAGCGGGAGCTAGTGAGCAGTTCTTC. It specifies CASSPTLAGASEQFF.

The chain combines TRBV6-6 with TRBJ2-5, with 7 bases that match TRBD2. The CDR3 is made up of 16 amino acids. Trimming removed 2 bases from V and 4 bases from J; junction bases left unmatched: 10. Germline-derived CDR1 and CDR2 are MNHNY and SVGAGI (reference sequence). The CDR3 loop is CASSYGGEGKGETQYF. In DNA form, the CDR3 reads TGTGCCAGCAGTTACGGGGGGGAGGGTAAAGGAGAGACCCAGTACTTC.

This clone was counted only a few times. The chain employs TRBV4-2 and TRBJ1-1; D not certain. The CDR3 is 16 residues long. The germline gives CDR1 LGHNA, CDR2 YNFKEQ. V was trimmed by 3 bases and J by 5 bases, leaving 19 bases between them. The CDR3 DNA is TGTGCCAGCAGCCAGTCAATGGTAGGGATGGGGACTGAAGCTTTCTTT. It is translated as CASSQSMVGMGTEAFF.

This clone has just one count. The chain carries TRBV7-9 and TRBJ2-7, with unresolved D. The CDR3 runs 14 residues. Trimming stripped 6 bases from V and 2 bases from J, with 14 bases between. Germline CDR1 and CDR2: SEHNR and FQNEAQ (reference sequence). The CDR3 region is CASRGSGTPYEQYF. Written as DNA, the CDR3 is TGTGCCAGCAGGGGATCAGGCACCCCCTACGAGCAGTACTTC.

The chain links TRBV6-4 to TRBJ2-3; TRBD2 matches 10 bases. Unmatched junction bases numbered 14, after V lost 2 bases and J lost 3 bases. The CDR3 has 19 residues. Germline CDR1 is MRHNA and CDR2 is SNTAGT. The CDR3 bases are TGTGCCAGCAGTGACACGACTTCTAGCGGGGGCCCTCGAACAGATACGCAGTATTTT. Translating gives CASSDTTSSGGPRTDTQYF.

The chain uses TRBV6-5 and TRBJ2-3; D is ambiguous. Trimming pared 0 bases from V and 4 bases from J, leaving 8 bases between. Germline assignment: CDR1 MNHEY and CDR2 SVGAGI. This CDR3 spans 14 amino acids. CDR3 in DNA: TGTGCCAGCAGTTACTCGGGCGTTGCAGATACGCAGTATTTT. Protein sequence: CASSYSGVADTQYF.